Listed below are T cell receptor beta chains from one sample, sequenced in a study of early T cells in non-severe SARS-CoV-2 infection. TCRdb independently ran MiXCR on the 5' RACE reads; one entry per CDR3 protein. The sample includes some 67,000 distinct CDR3 sequences, approximately 13% seen only once; the top ten take about 5%. The sample was whole blood. All receptors derive from an adult who was a healthcare worker with PCR-confirmed SARS-CoV-2 infection or an uninfected control (not recorded which). The CDR3 runs from the conserved cysteine through the conserved F or W. Each record gives: clone size, V gene, J gene, D gene, CDR3 protein, CDR3 DNA. The D gene is left open where the match is weak. Size tells how often a clone was seen (once, few, many) or the class of an expanded clone, and some rows leave it out.

-,TRBV5-1,TRBJ1-2,-,CASSLAENHGYTF,TGCGCCAGCAGCTTGGCCGAGAATCATGGCTACACCTTC
many,TRBV29-1,TRBJ1-2,-,CSVEGTPYGYTF,TGCAGCGTTGAAGGTACACCCTATGGCTACACCTTC
-,TRBV7-2,TRBJ2-2,-,CASSLGSTENTGELFF,TGTGCCAGCAGCTTAGGAAGTACGGAGAACACCGGGGAGCTGTTTTTT
-,TRBV10-2,TRBJ2-2,TRBD2,CASSGPSGGPTGELFF,TGCGCCAGCAGTGGGCCTAGCGGGGGGCCTACCGGGGAGCTGTTTTTT
-,TRBV11-2,TRBJ2-1,-,CASSLFGAYNEQFF,TGTGCCAGCAGCTTGTTTGGAGCCTACAATGAGCAGTTCTTC
-,TRBV7-3,TRBJ2-3,TRBD2,CASSLNPSGGPLGTQYF,TGTGCCAGCAGCTTAAACCCTAGCGGGGGCCCGTTGGGTACGCAGTATTTT
few,TRBV5-1,TRBJ1-4,-,CASSSRLGDANEKLFF,TGCGCCAGCAGCTCCCGACTTGGGGACGCTAATGAAAAACTGTTTTTT
many,TRBV24-1,TRBJ2-5,TRBD2,CATSDPGRDGETQYF,TGTGCCACCAGTGATCCCGGGAGGGACGGCGAGACCCAGTACTTC
many,TRBV2,TRBJ2-1,TRBD1,CASRGTEEQFF,TGTGCCAGCAGGGGGACAGAGGAGCAGTTCTTC
-,TRBV20-1,TRBJ2-5,TRBD2,CSAKGGGAYETQYF,TGCAGTGCTAAGGGCGGGGGGGCCTATGAGACCCAGTACTTC
-,TRBV4-2,TRBJ2-7,-,CARVAGTSYEQYF,TGTGCCAGAGTGGCAGGGACCTCCTACGAGCAGTACTTC
many,TRBV5-1,TRBJ1-5,-,CASSPEGDQPQHF,TGCGCCAGCAGCCCGGAGGGGGATCAGCCCCAGCATTTT
-,TRBV7-9,TRBJ2-5,-,CASSLAWAEETQYF,TGTGCCAGCAGCTTAGCGTGGGCAGAAGAGACCCAGTACTTC
many,TRBV7-8,TRBJ1-1,TRBD1,CASSLQGGTEAFF,TGTGCCAGCAGCTTACAGGGGGGTACTGAAGCTTTCTTT
many,TRBV11-2,TRBJ2-3,-,CASSLDRDGTTDTQYF,TGTGCCAGCAGCTTAGACCGTGACGGAACCACAGATACGCAGTATTTT
many,TRBV7-6,TRBJ1-4,TRBD1,CASSASGTASEKLFF,TGTGCCAGCAGCGCTTCCGGGACAGCCTCTGAAAAACTGTTTTTT
few,TRBV27,TRBJ2-1,TRBD1,CASRPGQIYNEQFF,TGTGCCAGCAGGCCGGGACAGATTTACAATGAGCAGTTCTTC
-,TRBV15,TRBJ2-2,-,CATQDRSNTGELFF,TGTGCCACCCAGGACCGCTCGAACACCGGGGAGCTGTTTTTT
-,TRBV5-1,TRBJ2-3,-,CASSLGQTGTDTQYF,TGCGCCAGCAGCTTGGGACAGACGGGCACAGATACGCAGTATTTT
many,TRBV4-1,TRBJ1-2,-,CASSQVVSAGGGYTF,TGCGCCAGCAGCCAAGTAGTCTCCGCGGGAGGTGGCTACACCTTC
many,TRBV19,TRBJ2-2,-,CASKRNTGELFF,TGTGCCAGCAAAAGAAACACCGGGGAGCTGTTTTTT
many,TRBV12-3/TRBV12-4,TRBJ1-4,-,CASSLGPRSSIYF,TGTGCCAGCAGTTTAGGGCCTAGGTCCTCCATCTATTTT
many,TRBV6-5,TRBJ1-1,-,CASSKLQNTEAFF,TGTGCCAGCAGTAAACTTCAGAACACTGAAGCTTTCTTT
few,TRBV7-3,TRBJ2-2,TRBD2,CASSSGTSGPGELFF,TGTGCCAGCAGCTCGGGGACTAGCGGACCCGGGGAGCTGTTTTTT
many,TRBV12-5,TRBJ2-2,TRBD2,CASSWEGIRNTGELFF,TGTGCTAGTTCATGGGAGGGGATCCGAAACACCGGGGAGCTGTTTTTT
many,TRBV6-2/TRBV6-3,TRBJ2-1,-,CASSSTGTKNEQFF,TGTGCCAGCAGTTCGACGGGAACTAAAAATGAGCAGTTCTTC
many,TRBV29-1,TRBJ2-7,-,CSVQSGAYEQYF,TGCAGCGTTCAGTCGGGAGCCTACGAGCAGTACTTC
few,TRBV7-9,TRBJ2-5,-,CASGLDGTEETQYF,TGTGCCAGCGGATTAGACGGAACTGAAGAGACCCAGTACTTC
-,TRBV11-2,TRBJ2-7,TRBD1,CASSTSRTGQPYEQYF,TGTGCCAGCAGCACGAGCCGGACAGGCCAGCCCTACGAGCAGTACTTC
few,TRBV7-3,TRBJ2-1,TRBD2,CASSHLWGTGKYSGRPYNEQFF,TGTGCCAGCAGCCACCTTTGGGGAACAGGGAAATATAGCGGGAGGCCTTACAATGAGCAGTTCTTC
-,TRBV7-9,TRBJ2-7,TRBD2,CASEGTSSYEQYF,TGTGCCAGCGAGGGGACTAGCTCCTACGAGCAGTACTTC
-,TRBV20-1,TRBJ2-2,-,CSARGDAGSNTGELFF,TGCAGTGCTAGAGGCGACGCGGGGTCGAACACCGGGGAGCTGTTTTTT
many,TRBV7-3,TRBJ2-6,-,CASSFGGRGVRHNSGANVLTF,TGTGCCAGCAGCTTTGGCGGTCGTGGGGTCAGGCACAACTCTGGGGCCAACGTCCTGACTTTC
many,TRBV4-1,TRBJ2-7,-,CASSPSRSRTDEQYF,TGCGCCAGCAGCCCATCCCGTAGCCGGACAGATGAGCAGTACTTC
many,TRBV7-8,TRBJ2-1,-,CASSPWGESNEQFF,TGTGCCAGCAGCCCCTGGGGGGAGTCGAATGAGCAGTTCTTC
many,TRBV12-3/TRBV12-4,TRBJ2-7,TRBD1,CASSLPGQGSYEQYF,TGTGCCAGCAGTTTACCAGGACAGGGAAGTTACGAGCAGTACTTC
many,TRBV2,TRBJ2-3,-,CASRPANTDTQYF,TGTGCCAGCAGGCCCGCAAACACAGATACGCAGTATTTT
-,TRBV9,TRBJ2-1,-,CASSTDPSGEQFF,TGTGCCAGCAGCACTGACCCCTCCGGTGAGCAGTTCTTC
many,TRBV29-1,TRBJ2-1,TRBD1,CSVDWTGIYNEQFF,TGCAGCGTTGACTGGACAGGGATCTACAATGAGCAGTTCTTC
-,TRBV5-1,TRBJ1-1,-,CASSLGLGGLNAEAFF,TGCGCCAGCAGCTTGGGTTTAGGGGGTTTGAACGCTGAAGCTTTCTTT
many,TRBV7-8,TRBJ2-7,-,CASSLGSGTSSYEQYF,TGTGCCAGCAGCTTAGGTTCCGGGACATCCTCCTACGAGCAGTACTTC
many,TRBV7-9,TRBJ1-3,-,CASSLGQQGNTIYF,TGTGCCAGCAGCTTGGGGCAACAGGGAAACACCATATATTTT
many,TRBV11-2,TRBJ1-1,TRBD1,CASSTIDRGTEAFF,TGTGCCAGCAGCACCATAGACAGGGGCACTGAAGCTTTCTTT
many,TRBV6-2/TRBV6-3,TRBJ2-2,-,CASSYWGLVSTGELFF,TGTGCCAGCAGTTACTGGGGACTGGTGTCCACCGGGGAGCTGTTTTTT
-,TRBV11-2,TRBJ2-5,TRBD1,CASRWTGGQETQYF,TGTGCCAGCAGATGGACAGGGGGCCAAGAGACCCAGTACTTC
many,TRBV3-1,TRBJ2-7,-,CASSQGLDGYSYEQYF,TGTGCCAGCAGCCAAGGACTGGACGGGTACTCCTACGAGCAGTACTTC
few,TRBV23-1,TRBJ2-1,-,CARNRVPYNEQFF,TGCGCCAGAAACAGGGTACCCTACAATGAGCAGTTCTTC
few,TRBV11-3,TRBJ2-5,-,CASSHPGEETQYF,TGTGCCAGCAGCCACCCCGGGGAAGAGACCCAGTACTTC
many,TRBV11-2,TRBJ2-5,TRBD1,CASSLLTGTGRETQYF,TGTGCCAGCAGCCTACTCACCGGGACAGGGCGAGAGACCCAGTACTTC